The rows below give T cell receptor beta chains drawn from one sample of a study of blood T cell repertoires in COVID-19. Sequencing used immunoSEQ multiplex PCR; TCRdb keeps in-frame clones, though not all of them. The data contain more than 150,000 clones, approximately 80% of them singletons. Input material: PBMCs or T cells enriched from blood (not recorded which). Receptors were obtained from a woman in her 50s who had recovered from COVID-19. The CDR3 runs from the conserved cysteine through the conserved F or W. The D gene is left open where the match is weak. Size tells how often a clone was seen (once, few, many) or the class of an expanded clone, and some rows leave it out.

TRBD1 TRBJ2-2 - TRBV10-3 CAISVGQGGTGELFF TGTGCCATCAGTGTAGGACAGGGGGGCACCGGGGAGCTGTTTTTT
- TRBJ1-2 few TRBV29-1 CSVVVGAGYGYTF TGCAGCGTTGTCGTAGGGGCAGGCTATGGCTACACCTTC
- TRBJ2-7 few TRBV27 CASSPQGSSYEQYF TGTGCCAGCAGCCCACAGGGTAGCTCCTACGAGCAGTACTTC
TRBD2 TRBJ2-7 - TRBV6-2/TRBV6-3 CASSYSAGGPVQYF TGTGCCAGCAGTTACTCTGCGGGAGGGCCAGTGCAGTACTTC
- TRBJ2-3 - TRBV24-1 CATSDYSSGIGDRTDTQYF TGTGCCACCAGTGATTATTCGTCGGGCATAGGGGATCGCACAGATACGCAGTATTTT
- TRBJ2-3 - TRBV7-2 CASSLGQSLDTQYF TGTGCCAGCAGCTTAGGTCAGTCATTAGATACGCAGTATTTT
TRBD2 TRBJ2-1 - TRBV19 CASSRSTSGRSNEQFF TGTGCCAGTAGTAGGTCGACTAGCGGGAGGAGCAATGAGCAGTTCTTC
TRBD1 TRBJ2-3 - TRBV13 CASSPRDRGGTDTQYF TGTGCCAGCAGCCCCCGGGACAGGGGAGGCACAGATACGCAGTATTTT
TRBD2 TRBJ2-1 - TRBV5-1 CASSLGLAGEQQFF TGCGCCAGCAGCTTGGGGCTAGCGGGAGAACAGCAGTTCTTC
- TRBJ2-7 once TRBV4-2 CASSQDTGNYEQYF TGTGCCAGCAGCCAAGATACAGGGAACTACGAGCAGTACTTC
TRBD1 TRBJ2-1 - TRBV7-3 CASSPNRQGWFF TGTGCCAGCAGCCCGAATCGACAGGGTTGGTTCTTC
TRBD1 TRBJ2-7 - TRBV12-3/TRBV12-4 CASSLRDRGSHF TGTGCCAGCAGTTTAAGGGACAGGGGTTCGCACTTC
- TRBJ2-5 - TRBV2 CAAGSWETQYF TGTGCCGCTGGCTCTTGGGAGACCCAGTACTTC
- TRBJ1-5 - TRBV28 CASITPRDNQPQHF TGTGCCAGCATCACTCCCCGGGACAATCAGCCCCAGCATTTT
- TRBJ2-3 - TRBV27 CASSLYHTDTQYF TGTGCCAGCAGTCTCTATCATACAGATACGCAGTATTTT
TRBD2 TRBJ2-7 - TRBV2 CASSDGLAGYYEQYF TGTGCCAGCAGCGATGGGCTAGCGGGGTACTACGAGCAGTACTTC
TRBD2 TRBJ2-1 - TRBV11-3 CASSRSLAGNNEQFF TGTGCCAGCAGCCGAAGCCTAGCGGGGAACAATGAGCAGTTCTTC
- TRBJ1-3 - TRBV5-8 CASSLVLGAGNTIYF TGTGCCAGCAGCTTGGTTTTGGGGGCCGGAAACACCATATATTTT
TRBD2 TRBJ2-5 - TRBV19 CASSRTGTKETQYF TGTGCCAGTAGTAGGACCGGGACTAAAGAGACCCAGTACTTC
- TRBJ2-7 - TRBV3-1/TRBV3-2 CASSPLGAADYEQYF TGTGCCAGCAGCCCCTTGGGAGCTGCCGACTACGAGCAGTACTTC
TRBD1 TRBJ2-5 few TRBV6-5 CASSRTGAETQYF TGTGCCAGCAGCCGAACAGGGGCGGAGACCCAGTACTTC
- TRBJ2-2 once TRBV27 CASSSWTNSRWDTGELFF TGTGCCAGCAGTTCCTGGACTAACTCAAGATGGGACACCGGGGAGCTGTTTTTT
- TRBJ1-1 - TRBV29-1 CSVGGYSKDGFF TGCAGCGTTGGCGGGTATTCTAAGGACGGCTTCTTT
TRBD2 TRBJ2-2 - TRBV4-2 CASSQSLAGVTGELFF TGTGCCAGCAGCCAATCTCTAGCGGGAGTCACCGGGGAGCTGTTTTTT
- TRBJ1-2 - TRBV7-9 CASSSGGGRVIGYTF TGTGCCAGCAGTTCTGGGGGAGGCAGGGTAATTGGCTACACCTTC
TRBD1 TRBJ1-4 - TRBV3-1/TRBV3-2 CASSPGQHTTNEKLFF TGTGCCAGCAGCCCGGGACAGCATACAACTAATGAAAAACTGTTTTTT
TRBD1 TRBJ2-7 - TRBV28 CASSLISTGGNYEQYF TGTGCCAGCAGTTTAATTAGTACAGGGGGCAACTACGAGCAGTACTTC
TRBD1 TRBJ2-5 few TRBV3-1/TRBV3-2 CASSQVRGTGEEETQYF TGTGCCAGCAGCCAAGTCCGCGGGACAGGGGAGGAGGAGACCCAGTACTTC
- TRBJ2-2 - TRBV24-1 CATSDFGAHTGELFF TGTGCCACCAGTGATTTCGGAGCTCACACCGGGGAGCTGTTTTTT
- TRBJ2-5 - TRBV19 CASSQRYQETQYF TGTGCCAGTAGCCAGAGGTACCAAGAGACCCAGTACTTC
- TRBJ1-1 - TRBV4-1 CASSQGTPLGTNTEAFF TGCGCCAGCAGCCAAGGGACTCCTTTGGGGACTAACACTGAAGCTTTCTTT
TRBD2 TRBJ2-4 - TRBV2 CASSDEAGANIQYF TGTGCCAGCAGTGACGAAGCGGGAGCAAACATTCAGTACTTC
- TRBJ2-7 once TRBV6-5 CASRVGSREQYF TGTGCCTCCAGGGTCGGGAGCCGGGAGCAGTACTTC
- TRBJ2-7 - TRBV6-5 CATNSGSTYEQYF TGTGCCACCAATAGCGGTTCTACCTACGAGCAGTACTTC
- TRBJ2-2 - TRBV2 CASRELAAAGELFF TGTGCCAGCAGGGAACTAGCCGCCGCCGGGGAGCTGTTTTTT
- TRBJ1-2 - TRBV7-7 CASSPPRPGPIYGYTF TGTGCCAGCAGCCCGCCCCGCCCAGGGCCAATCTATGGCTACACCTTC
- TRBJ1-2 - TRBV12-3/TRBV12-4 CASSLAEPGGYTF TGTGCCAGCAGTTTAGCGGAACCGGGGGGCTACACCTTC
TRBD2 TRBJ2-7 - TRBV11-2 CASSLLTSGRYGNEQYF TGTGCCAGCAGCCTACTCACTAGCGGGAGATACGGTAACGAGCAGTACTTC
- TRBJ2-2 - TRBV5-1 CASSRANTGELFF TGCGCCAGCAGCCGGGCGAACACCGGGGAGCTGTTTTTT
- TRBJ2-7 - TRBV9 CASSVDQGRNEQYF TGTGCCAGCAGCGTCGATCAGGGCAGAAACGAGCAGTACTTC
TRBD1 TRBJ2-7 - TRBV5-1 CASSLDWTGLGDEQYF TGCGCCAGCAGCTTGGATTGGACAGGCCTGGGGGACGAGCAGTACTTC
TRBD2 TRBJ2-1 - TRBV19 CASSIGRRRERYEQFF TGTGCCAGTAGTATAGGCCGTCGGCGGGAGCGGTATGAGCAGTTCTTC
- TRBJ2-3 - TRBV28 CASSLQGGTDTQYF TGTGCCAGCAGTTTACAGGGTGGCACAGATACGCAGTATTTT
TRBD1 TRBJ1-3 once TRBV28 CASSLQGARRNTIYF TGTGCCAGCAGTTTGCAGGGGGCTCGGCGGAACACCATATATTTT
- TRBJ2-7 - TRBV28 CASQTGPGYEQYF TGTGCCAGCCAGACAGGCCCTGGCTACGAGCAGTACTTC
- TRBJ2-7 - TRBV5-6 CASSPPRGAPNEQYF TGTGCCAGCAGCCCCCCCCGGGGTGCCCCGAACGAGCAGTACTTC
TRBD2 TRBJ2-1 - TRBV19 CASSEAGEYNEQFF TGTGCCAGTAGTGAGGCGGGAGAATACAATGAGCAGTTCTTC
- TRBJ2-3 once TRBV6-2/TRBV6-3 CASSLRSRSESDTQYF TGTGCCAGCAGTTTGAGGTCTCGAAGCGAGTCAGATACGCAGTATTTT
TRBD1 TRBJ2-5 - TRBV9 CASSAKTGIQETQYF TGTGCCAGCAGCGCTAAGACAGGGATCCAAGAGACCCAGTACTTC
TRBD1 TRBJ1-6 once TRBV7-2 CASSSRDRGSPLHF TGTGCCAGCAGCTCCCGGGACAGGGGTTCACCCCTCCACTTT
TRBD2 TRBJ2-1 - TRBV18 CASSPRGLAGEGSYNEQFF TGTGCCAGCTCACCACGGGGGCTAGCGGGAGAAGGGTCCTACAATGAGCAGTTCTTC
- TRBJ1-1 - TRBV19 CASSMGGASTEAFF TGTGCCAGTAGTATGGGGGGGGCGAGCACTGAAGCTTTCTTT
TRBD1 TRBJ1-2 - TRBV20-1 CSASLGQGAGYTF TGCAGTGCTAGTCTGGGACAGGGGGCTGGCTACACCTTC